The next 32 T cell receptor beta chains were all read from a single sample in a study of tumour-infiltrating T cells in Burkitt lymphoma. The method was immunoSEQ multiplex PCR; TCRdb's version includes in-frame clones alone and lacks a portion of them. The sample yields some 9,200 clones, about two thirds seen once. The specimen was tumor tissue. The receptors originated from a human donor with diffuse large B-cell lymphoma.

The rearrangement joins TRBV5-6 to TRBJ2-1; 11 bases fit TRBD2. CDR3 length: 16 residues. V was pared by 1 base and J by 5 bases, with 5 bases of the junction left unmatched. Per the germline V gene, CDR1 is SGHDT and CDR2 is YYEEEE. DNA of the CDR3: TGTGCCAGCAGCTTGATAGCGGGGGGGTCTCACAATGAGCAGTTCTTC. Protein sequence: CASSLIAGGSHNEQFF.

J is TRBJ1-1 and V is TRBV5-1, with 7 positions matching TRBD1. Germline-derived CDR1 and CDR2 are SGHRS and YFSETQ. V gave up 4 bases and J gave up 5 bases; unmatched junction bases: 11. The CDR3 length is 15 residues. This chain's CDR3 is CASSLQGGLGTEAFF. DNA for the CDR3: TGCGCCAGCAGCCTTCAGGGGGGGCTGGGGACTGAAGCTTTCTTT.

The rearrangement joins TRBV5-1 to TRBJ2-1; the D is unclear. The CDR3 covers 16 residues. Trimming shortened V by 1 base and J by 2 bases, and 13 bases separated the two germline ends. CDR1 and CDR2 (germline): SGHRS, YFSETQ. The CDR3 sequence is CASSLNPSRTYNEQFF. The CDR3 nucleotides read TGCGCCAGCAGCTTGAATCCTTCGAGGACCTACAATGAGCAGTTCTTC.

This clone was recorded a few times. This chain connects TRBV14 to TRBJ1-1, with 11 bases that match TRBD1. The germline V gene encodes CDR1 SGHDN and CDR2 FVKESK. V dropped 4 bases and J dropped 5; count of bases not matched to a gene: 9. This CDR3 is 16 amino acids long. The CDR3 DNA reads TGTGCCAGCAGCCCCGTGGGACAGGGGGTTTGGACTGAAGCTTTCTTT. Translation gives CASSPVGQGVWTEAFF. Filled out from reference TRBV14 and TRBJ1-1, the complete variable domain reads EAGVTQFPSHSVIEKGQTVTLRCDPISGHDNLYWYRRVMGKEIKFLLHFVKESKQDESGMPNNRFLAERTGGTYSTLKVQPAELEDSGVYFCASSPVGQGVWTEAFFGQGTRLTVV.

The rearrangement joins TRBV9 to TRBJ1-1; D is unresolved. V was clipped by 4 bases and J by 7 bases, with 11 bases between them. Germline V gene sequence: CDR1 SGDLS, CDR2 YYNGEE. The CDR3 spans 12 residues. The CDR3, as DNA: TGTGCCAGCAGCCCCCCCGACGGTGAAGCTTTCTTT. Translation gives CASSPPDGEAFF.

This clone is labeled as medium-sized (0.01 to 0.1%). This chain uses TRBV7-2 with TRBJ1-5, with D possibly being TRBD1 (6 bases). CDR3 length: 13 amino acids. V was trimmed by 6 bases and J by 4 bases, leaving 10 bases between them. Per the germline V gene, CDR1 is SGHTA and CDR2 is FQGNSA. CDR3 sequence: CASSPDRNQPQHF. Here the CDR3 DNA reads TGTGCCAGCAGTCCCGACAGGAATCAGCCCCAGCATTTT.

The gene calls are TRBV5-1 and TRBJ2-7, with D possibly being TRBD1 (5 bases). Germline lookup yields CDR1 SGHRS and CDR2 YFSETQ. V lost 0 bases and J 3 bases, leaving 7 bases between the germline ends. The CDR3 runs 13 residues. The CDR3 protein is CASSLGTRYEQYF. In nucleotides, the CDR3 is TGCGCCAGCAGCTTGGGGACACGCTACGAGCAGTACTTC. Complete variable domain (other parts from reference TRBV5-1 and TRBJ2-7): KAGVTQTPRYLIKTRGQQVTLSCSPISGHRSVSWYQQTPGQGLQFLFEYFSETQRNKGNFPGRFSGRQFSNSRSEMNVSTLELGDSALYLCASSLGTRYEQYFGPGTRLTVT.

V is TRBV7-6 and J is TRBJ1-2, with D uncertain. Germline loops: CDR1 SGHVS, CDR2 FNYEAQ. V lost 5 bases and J 7 bases, leaving 14 bases between the germline ends. The CDR3 has 13 amino acids. CDR3 nucleotides: TGTGCCAGCAGCGGCAACGCTTTTGGTGGCTACACCTTC. Amino acids: CASSGNAFGGYTF.

J is TRBJ1-2 and V is TRBV6-5; D is unclear. This CDR3 is built from 15 residues. Germline V gene sequence: CDR1 MNHEY, CDR2 SVGAGI. V shed 1 base and J shed 0 bases, with 9 bases lying between them. CDR3 nucleotides: TGTGCCAGCAGTTACTACCCCAATACTAACTATGGCTACACCTTC. It codes for CASSYYPNTNYGYTF.

The chain joins TRBV27 to TRBJ1-1; D is undetermined. Germline CDR1 and CDR2: MNHEY and SMNVEV (reference sequence). This CDR3 has 13 amino acids. V lost 3 bases and J 1 base, leaving 6 bases between the germline ends. CDR3 nucleotides: TGTGCCAGCAGTTTTTCGGGGAACACTGAAGCTTTCTTT. Its translation: CASSFSGNTEAFF.

This chain connects TRBV5-6 to TRBJ1-1, with D maybe TRBD1 (5 bases). The germline V gene has CDR1 SGHDT and CDR2 YYEEEE. The CDR3 loop spans 12 amino acids. Trimming removed 4 bases at V and 6 bases at J, with 10 bases between. CDR3 nucleotide sequence: TGTGCCAGCAGCCTGACGGGGGCTGAAGCTTTCTTT. Residues: CASSLTGAEAFF.

The rearrangement joins TRBV18 to TRBJ2-7; 10 bases are shared with TRBD1. The CDR3 is 16 residues long. Germline CDR1 KGHSH, CDR2 LQKENI. Trimming cost V 2 bases and J 2 bases; bases outside gene matches: 6. The CDR3 nucleotides read TGTGCCAGCTCACCAATATTAGGGACAGGGGCCTACGAGCAGTACTTC. This gives the protein CASSPILGTGAYEQYF.

The rearrangement uses TRBV23-1 and TRBJ1-1; no firm D call. TRBV23-1 is marked as an open reading frame, function uncertain. The germline V and J ends were trimmed by 8 bases and 1 base, with 14 bases remaining between them. This CDR3 is built from 14 residues. The CDR3 protein is CASGEVYRNTEAFF. The CDR3 bases are TGCGCCAGCGGTGAGGTTTACAGGAACACTGAAGCTTTCTTT.

This clone was recorded once. The J gene is TRBJ1-5, the V gene TRBV5-6, with 7 bases matching TRBD1. The trim removed 2 bases at V and 1 base at J, leaving 0 bases unmatched. This CDR3 is built from 14 residues. CDR1 SGHDT and CDR2 YYEEEE come from the germline V gene. Written as DNA, the CDR3 is TGTGCCAGCAGCTTACAGGGGAGCAATCAGCCCCAGCATTTT. This gives the protein CASSLQGSNQPQHF.

This chain joins TRBV7-9 and TRBJ2-3, with D unclear. The germline V gene encodes CDR1 SEHNR and CDR2 FQNEAQ (reference sequence). The V gene lost 0 bases and the J gene lost 6 bases, with 4 bases spanning the gap. CDR3 size: 12 residues. The CDR3 DNA reads TGTGCCAGCAGCTTAGCGAGCGATACGCAGTATTTT. This sequence encodes CASSLASDTQYF.

This rearrangement joins TRBV5-1 to TRBJ2-5, with 9 bases fitting TRBD2. The germline V gene has CDR1 SGHRS and CDR2 YFSETQ. The length of the CDR3 is 15 residues. V was clipped by 9 bases and J by 3 bases; unmatched bases: 12. The CDR3 nucleotides read TGCGCCACCCGCATCTTAGCGGGGGCCAAAGAGACCCAGTACTTC. It is translated as CATRILAGAKETQYF.

The J gene is TRBJ2-5, the V gene TRBV5-4; no clear D gene. Germline CDR1 and CDR2: SGHNT and YYREEE (reference sequence). The CDR3 is made up of 13 amino acids. The germline V and J ends were trimmed by 1 base and 5 bases, with 9 bases remaining between them. This chain's CDR3 is CASSLSGGETQYF. CDR3 DNA: TGTGCCAGCAGCTTGTCGGGTGGCGAGACCCAGTACTTC.

This clone was seen only a few times. The chain links TRBV5-6 to TRBJ2-7; the D gene is possibly TRBD2 (5 bases). This CDR3 has 11 residues. The V and J ends lost 4 bases and 6 bases respectively, with 8 bases between them. The germline gives CDR1 SGHDT, CDR2 YYEEEE. The CDR3 DNA reads TGTGCCAGCAGCACCCGGGGCGAGCAGTACTTC. This translates into CASSTRGEQYF.

This clone was seen once. The gene calls are TRBV10-3 and TRBJ2-2; maybe TRBD2 (5 bases). The length of the CDR3 is 12 residues. V lost 5 bases and J 7 bases, leaving 8 bases between the germline ends. Germline CDR1 ENHRY, CDR2 SYGVKD. CDR3 amino acids: CAISLAHGELFF. Written as DNA, the CDR3 is TGTGCCATCAGTCTAGCCCACGGGGAGCTGTTTTTT.

This clone has more than one count but fewer than ten. The chain couples TRBV30 to TRBJ1-1; D unclear. Per the germline V gene, CDR1 is GTSNPN and CDR2 is SVGIG (reference sequence). The CDR3 sequence is 14 residues long. Trimming pared 4 bases from V and 5 bases from J, leaving 17 bases between. CDR3 protein: CAWTSLGFRTEAFF. The CDR3 DNA reads as TGTGCCTGGACCTCTTTGGGTTTTCGGACTGAAGCTTTCTTT.

This clone was seen a few times. This sequence joins TRBV5-8 and TRBJ2-3; possibly TRBD1 for D (5 bases). CDR3 length: 16 amino acids. V was cut by 0 bases and J by 1 base, with 12 bases left in between. Germline lookup yields CDR1 SGHTS and CDR2 YDEGEE. CDR3 bases: TGTGCCAGCAGCTTGGTATCAGGGTCCGGCACAGATACGCAGTATTTT. This codes for CASSLVSGSGTDTQYF.

The chain carries TRBV7-2 and TRBJ2-7, with 7 bases identical to TRBD1. After removal of 5 bases from V and 12 bases from J, the junction contained 16 bases not matched to a gene. The CDR3 extends over 14 amino acids. The germline CDR1 and CDR2 sequences are SGHTA and FQGNSA. CDR3 region: CASSLSGTASSPYF. Here the CDR3 DNA reads TGTGCCAGCAGCCTCTCCGGGACAGCCTCATCCCCGTACTTC.

This chain links TRBV29-1 with TRBJ1-4; TRBD1 matches at 8 bases. Germline CDR1 SQVTM, CDR2 ANQGSEA. The CDR3 length is 14 residues. V lost 6 bases to trimming and J lost 8 bases; unmatched junction nucleotides: 11. The CDR3, as DNA: TGCAGCGTGGGACAGGAACATACTCTCGAAAAACTGTTTTTT. It encodes CSVGQEHTLEKLFF.

The chain's CDR3 is CASSLSSAGAEQYF. CDR3 in DNA: TGTGCCAGCAGTTTATCCTCCGCGGGGGCCGAGCAGTACTTC. This chain links TRBV28 with TRBJ2-7, with D tentatively TRBD2 (7 bases). This CDR3 spans 14 amino acids. With 1 base removed from V and 6 bases from J, the gap between germline ends came to 13 bases. Germline V CDR1 and CDR2: MDHEN, SYDVKM.

The gene calls are TRBV5-6 and TRBJ2-3; D unclear. The CDR3 consists of 14 residues. V dropped 4 bases and J dropped 2 bases, with 11 bases sitting between them. Germline CDR1 is SGHDT and CDR2 is YYEEEE. CDR3 nucleotide sequence: TGTGCCAGCAGCCGGAGCCAGACCACAGATACGCAGTATTTT. It is translated as CASSRSQTTDTQYF.

There are a few counts of this clone. This rearrangement joins TRBV29-1 to TRBJ2-3; either TRBD1 or TRBD2 may supply D (5 bases each). This CDR3 has 14 residues. The germline V and J ends were trimmed by 4 bases and 0 bases, with 11 bases remaining between them. Germline V CDR1 and CDR2: SQVTM, ANQGSEA. The CDR3 DNA reads TGCAGCGTTGTGGGGGACCAAAGCACAGATACGCAGTATTTT. Translated, it gives CSVVGDQSTDTQYF.

This clone was seen a few times. The CDR3 reads CSVAANTEAFF. The CDR3, as DNA: TGCAGTGTGGCGGCGAACACTGAAGCTTTCTTT. V and J are TRBV20-1 and TRBJ1-1, with unresolved D. Germline CDR1 DFQATT, CDR2 SNEGSKA (reference sequence). Trimming shortened V by 7 bases and J by 1 base, and 7 bases separated the two germline ends. The CDR3 length is 11 residues.

The rearrangement uses TRBV7-9 and TRBJ1-2; tentative D call: TRBD1 (5 bases). The V gene lost 1 base and the J gene lost 6 bases, with 18 bases spanning the gap. This CDR3 has 16 amino acids. Germline CDR1 and CDR2: SEHNR and FQNEAQ (reference sequence). The CDR3 spells CASSLGDRRANDGYTF. CDR3 in DNA: TGTGCCAGCAGCTTAGGGGACCGCAGGGCCAACGATGGCTACACCTTC.

The chain carries TRBV5-1 and TRBJ2-7; D remains unclear. CDR1 and CDR2 from the germline V gene are SGHRS and YFSETQ. The CDR3 loop spans 14 amino acids. V lost 4 bases and J 4 bases, leaving 15 bases between the germline ends. Here the CDR3 reads CASSPRPPAYEQYF. CDR3 coding DNA: TGCGCCAGCAGCCCCCGGCCCCCGGCTTACGAGCAGTACTTC.

Here the CDR3 DNA reads TGTGCCAGCAGCCCTAGAGGGGGGGAATTCCCTAACTATGGCTACACCTTC. Translated: CASSPRGGEFPNYGYTF. The chain uses TRBV7-9 and TRBJ1-2; maybe TRBD1 (6 bases). From germline, CDR1 is SEHNR and CDR2 FQNEAQ (reference sequence). Trimming cost V 5 bases and J 0 bases, with 19 bases left between them. The CDR3 loop spans 17 amino acids. The whole variable domain, filled in from reference TRBV7-9 and TRBJ1-2, reads DTGVSQNPRHKITKRGQNVTFRCDPISEHNRLYWYRQTLGQGPEFLTYFQNEAQLEKSRLLSDRFSAERPKGSFSTLEIQRTEQGDSAMYLCASSPRGGEFPNYGYTFGSGTRLTVV.

This sequence joins TRBV6-1 and TRBJ1-2; D not certain. The V end was cut by 6 bases, the J end by 5 bases, with 13 bases between. The CDR3 extends over 13 amino acids. Germline CDR1 is MNHNS and CDR2 is SASEGT. The chain's CDR3 is CASRKDGSYGYTF. The DNA of the CDR3 is TGTGCCAGCAGAAAGGACGGATCGTATGGCTACACCTTC.

V gene TRBV30 combines with J gene TRBJ2-6; 8 bases align to TRBD1. Germline V CDR1 and CDR2: GTSNPN, SVGIG (reference sequence). CDR3 length: 14 residues. The V segment lost 8 bases and the J segment 2 bases; nucleotides outside the gene matches: 5. The CDR3 region is CAGGQGPGANVLTF. The CDR3 nucleotides are TGTGCCGGAGGACAGGGCCCTGGGGCCAACGTCCTGACTTTC.